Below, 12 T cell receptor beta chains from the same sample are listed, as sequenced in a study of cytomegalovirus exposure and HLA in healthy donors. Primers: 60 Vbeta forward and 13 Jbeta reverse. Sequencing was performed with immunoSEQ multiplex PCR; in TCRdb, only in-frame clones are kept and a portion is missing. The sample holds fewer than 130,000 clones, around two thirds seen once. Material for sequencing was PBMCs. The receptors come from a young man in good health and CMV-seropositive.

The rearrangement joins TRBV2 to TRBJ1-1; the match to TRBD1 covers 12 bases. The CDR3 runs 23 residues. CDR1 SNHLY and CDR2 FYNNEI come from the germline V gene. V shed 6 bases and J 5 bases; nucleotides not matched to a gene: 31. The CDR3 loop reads CASRVGTGGSIFLIGAGRTEAFF. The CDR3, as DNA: TGTGCCAGCAGGGTTGGGACAGGGGGCTCGATTTTCCTGATTGGGGCGGGGAGAACTGAAGCTTTCTTT.

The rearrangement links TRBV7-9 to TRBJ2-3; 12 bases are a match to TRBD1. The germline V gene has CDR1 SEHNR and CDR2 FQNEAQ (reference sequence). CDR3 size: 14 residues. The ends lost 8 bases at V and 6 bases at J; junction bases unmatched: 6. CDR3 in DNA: TGTGCCAGCGCCGGGGACAGGGGGCAGGATACGCAGTATTTT. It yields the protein CASAGDRGQDTQYF.

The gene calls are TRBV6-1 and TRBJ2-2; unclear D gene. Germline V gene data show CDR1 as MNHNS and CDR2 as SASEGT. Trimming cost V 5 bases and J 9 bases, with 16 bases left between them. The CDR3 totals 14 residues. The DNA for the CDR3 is TGTGCCAGCAGTCCATCGTCGACTGCCCGGGAGCTGTTTTTT. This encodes CASSPSSTARELFF.

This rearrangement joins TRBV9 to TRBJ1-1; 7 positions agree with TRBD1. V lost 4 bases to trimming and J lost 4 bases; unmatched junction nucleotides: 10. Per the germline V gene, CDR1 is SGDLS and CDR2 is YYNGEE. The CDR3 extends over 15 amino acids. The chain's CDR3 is CASSPRRQGLTEAFF. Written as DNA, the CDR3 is TGTGCCAGCAGCCCCCGCCGACAGGGCCTCACTGAAGCTTTCTTT.

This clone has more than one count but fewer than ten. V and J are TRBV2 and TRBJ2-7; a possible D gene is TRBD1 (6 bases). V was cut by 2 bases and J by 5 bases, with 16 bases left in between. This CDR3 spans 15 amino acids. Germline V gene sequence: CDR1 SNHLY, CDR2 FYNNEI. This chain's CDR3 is CASSESAGETHEQYF. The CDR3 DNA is TGTGCCAGCAGTGAATCGGCAGGGGAGACCCACGAGCAGTACTTC.

CDR3 residues: CASSSGQITDTQYF. Written as DNA, the CDR3 is TGCGCCAGCAGCTCGGGACAGATCACAGATACGCAGTATTTT. V usage is TRBV5-1 and J usage is TRBJ2-3; 7 nucleotides line up with TRBD1. The V gene's germline CDR1 is SGHRS and CDR2 YFSETQ. J lost 2 bases, V lost 3 bases, and 3 bases had no gene match. This CDR3 has 14 residues.

CDR3 sequence (DNA): TGTGGGACAGGGCTAGATGAAAAACTGTTTTTT. This translates into CGTGLDEKLFF. This chain links TRBV30 with TRBJ1-4; TRBD1 agrees at 8 bases. The CDR3 length is 11 residues. In germline, CDR1 is GTSNPN, CDR2 SVGIG (reference sequence). Drawing the rest from reference TRBV30 and TRBJ1-4, the complete variable domain is SQTIHQWPATLVQPVGSPLSLECTVEGTSNPNLYWYRQAAGRGLQLLFYSVGIGQISSEVPQNLSASRPQDRQFILSSKKLLLSDSGFYLCGTGLDEKLFFGSGTQLSVL.

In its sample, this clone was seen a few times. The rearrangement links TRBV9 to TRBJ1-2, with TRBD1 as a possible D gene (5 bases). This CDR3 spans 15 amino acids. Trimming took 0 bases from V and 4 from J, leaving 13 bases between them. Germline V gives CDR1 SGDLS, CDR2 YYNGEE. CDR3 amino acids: CASSVAPGVGYGYTF. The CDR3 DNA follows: TGTGCCAGCAGCGTAGCACCGGGGGTTGGCTATGGCTACACCTTC.

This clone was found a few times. The CDR3 is CASRPTGQPATNEKLFF. The DNA for the CDR3 is TGTGCCAGTAGACCCACAGGCCAACCGGCAACTAATGAAAAACTGTTTTTT. The chain joins TRBV19 to TRBJ1-4, with D possibly matching TRBD1 (5 bases). The CDR3 loop spans 17 amino acids. CDR1 and CDR2 (germline): LNHDA, SQIVND (reference sequence). Trimming cost V 6 bases and J 0 bases, with 17 bases left between them.

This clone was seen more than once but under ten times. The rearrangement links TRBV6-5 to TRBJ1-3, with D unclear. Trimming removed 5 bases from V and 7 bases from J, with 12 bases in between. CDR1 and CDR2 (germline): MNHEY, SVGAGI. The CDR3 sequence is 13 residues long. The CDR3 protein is CASSSSVRNTIYF. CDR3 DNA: TGTGCCAGCAGTAGCTCCGTGAGGAACACCATATATTTT.

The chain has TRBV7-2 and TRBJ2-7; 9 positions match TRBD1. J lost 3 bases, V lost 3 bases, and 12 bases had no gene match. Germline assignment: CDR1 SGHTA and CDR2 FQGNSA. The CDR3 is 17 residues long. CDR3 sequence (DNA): TGTGCCAGCAGCTTGCGCTCCGGACAGGGGATCAGCTACGAGCAGTACTTC. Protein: CASSLRSGQGISYEQYF.

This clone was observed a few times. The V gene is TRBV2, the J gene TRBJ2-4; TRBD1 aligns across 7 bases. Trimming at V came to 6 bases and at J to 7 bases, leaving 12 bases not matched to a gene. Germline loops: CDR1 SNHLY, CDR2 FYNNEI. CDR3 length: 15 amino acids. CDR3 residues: CASSDRDRRVNIQYF. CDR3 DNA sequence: TGTGCCAGCAGCGACAGGGACCGAAGGGTCAACATTCAGTACTTC.